A single T cell receptor (beta chain) is shown here with its context. Its specificity is unknown. Trimming pared 4 bases from V and 1 base from J, leaving 14 bases between. From germline, CDR1 is LGHDT and CDR2 YNNKEL (reference sequence). This CDR3 contains 16 residues. This entry belongs to a study of T cell responses to AZD1222 COVID-19 vaccine. Study-level information: Second-dose schedules of about 4 or about 12 weeks were combined. Findings and limits, study-wide: Just a handful of AZD1222 recipients were seropositive at baseline. Possibly, clonal diversity was underestimated; donors were largely white British and included more females.

The assay was immunoSEQ multiplex PCR, and TCRdb's table has in-frame clones only and misses some. The table shows about 130,000 clones, with around 90% occurring only once. Source: peripheral blood, taken on day 0 of AZD1222 vaccination. V usage is TRBV3-1 (or the pseudogene TRBV3-2) and J usage is TRBJ2-1, with D perhaps TRBD2 (6 bases). The clonotype comes from an adult in good health. CDR3 bases: TGTGCCAGCAGCCGAGGAGGGTCAGTATCCTACAATGAGCAGTTCTTC. Translating it yields CASSRGGSVSYNEQFF.